This T cell receptor beta chain originates from a study of blood T cell repertoires in COVID-19. Study overall: Acute-phase and convalescent COVID-19 samples originated in the United States, Italy and Spain. T cells, B-cell-depleted T cells, or PBMCs provided the cDNA or gDNA that served as material.

In the study's own analysis: Estimates of nucleated cell counts were drawn from the amplification of reference gene primers. Only in-frame clones appear in the TCRdb table, and some are missing; sequencing was by immunoSEQ multiplex PCR. For V, J and clone size, that table is used; D and trimming come from the DNA. The sample lists over 350,000 clones, more than 85% occurring once. Per germline, CDR1 MDHEN and CDR2 SYDVKM. The CDR3 runs to 15 residues. V was shortened by 4 bases and J by 1 base, with 13 bases between the two germline ends. This TCR was recovered from a woman under 40 with acute or convalescent COVID-19. The sequencing sample was made of peripheral blood. The chain carries TRBV28 and TRBJ2-5; D ambiguous. In nucleotides, the CDR3 is TGTGCCAGCAGTTCAAAATCGGAGATCCAAGAGACCCAGTACTTC. Protein product: CASSSKSEIQETQYF.